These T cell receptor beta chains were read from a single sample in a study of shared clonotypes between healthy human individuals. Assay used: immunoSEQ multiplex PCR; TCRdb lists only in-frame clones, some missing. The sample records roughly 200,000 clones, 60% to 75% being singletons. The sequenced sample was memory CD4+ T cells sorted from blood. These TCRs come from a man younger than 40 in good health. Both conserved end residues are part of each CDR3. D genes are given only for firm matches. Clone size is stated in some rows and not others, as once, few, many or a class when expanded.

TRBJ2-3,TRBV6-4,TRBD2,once,CASSLIAGGTDTQYF,TGTGCCAGCAGTCTTATAGCGGGAGGAACAGATACGCAGTATTTT
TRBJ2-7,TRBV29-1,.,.,CSVSTGEGAEQYF,TGCAGCGTTTCCACGGGAGAGGGAGCCGAGCAGTACTTC
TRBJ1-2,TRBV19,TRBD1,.,CASSPSTGRLYYGYTF,TGTGCCAGTAGTCCCTCGACAGGGCGACTGTACTATGGCTACACCTTC
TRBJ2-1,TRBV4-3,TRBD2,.,CASSQASGGSYNEQFF,TGCGCCAGCAGCCAAGCTAGCGGTGGCTCCTACAATGAGCAGTTCTTC
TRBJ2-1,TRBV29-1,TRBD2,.,CSVASGYNEQFF,TGCAGCGTTGCTAGCGGGTACAATGAGCAGTTCTTC
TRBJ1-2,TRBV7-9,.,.,CASSLVPENYGYTF,TGTGCCAGCAGCTTAGTTCCGGAAAACTATGGCTACACCTTC
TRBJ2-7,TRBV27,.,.,CASSFGNLPNYEQYF,TGTGCCAGCAGTTTCGGTAATCTACCAAACTACGAGCAGTACTTC
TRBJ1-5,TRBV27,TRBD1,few,CASSPWDRAHQPQHF,TGTGCCAGCAGTCCATGGGACAGGGCACATCAGCCCCAGCATTTT
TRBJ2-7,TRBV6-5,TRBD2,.,CASSGLAGFYEQYF,TGTGCCAGCTCGGGGCTAGCGGGTTTCTACGAGCAGTACTTC
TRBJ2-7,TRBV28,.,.,CASSAGYEQYF,TGTGCCAGCAGTGCAGGGTACGAGCAGTACTTC
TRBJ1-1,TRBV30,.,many,CAWTRGEPGATEAFF,TGTGCCTGGACCCGGGGTGAACCAGGGGCCACTGAAGCTTTCTTT
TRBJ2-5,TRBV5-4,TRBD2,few,CASSWGTSGQETQYF,TGTGCCAGCAGCTGGGGGACTAGCGGCCAAGAGACCCAGTACTTC
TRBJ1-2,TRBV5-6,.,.,CASSLLSLSGQANYGYTF,TGTGCCAGCAGCTTATTAAGTCTATCGGGGCAGGCGAACTATGGCTACACCTTC
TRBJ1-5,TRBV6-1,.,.,CASIIGHHSNQPQHF,TGTGCCAGCATCATAGGACATCATAGCAATCAGCCCCAGCATTTT
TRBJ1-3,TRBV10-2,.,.,CASSDGGGDTIYF,TGCGCCAGCAGTGATGGAGGGGGTGACACCATATATTTT
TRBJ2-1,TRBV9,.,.,CASSGLGLSYNEQFF,TGTGCCAGCAGCGGGCTGGGACTCTCCTACAATGAGCAGTTCTTC
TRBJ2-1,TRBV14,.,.,CASSQVLANEQFF,TGTGCCAGCAGCCAAGTCCTCGCGAATGAGCAGTTCTTC
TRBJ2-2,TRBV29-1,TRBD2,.,CSVGVTSGTGELFF,TGCAGCGTTGGGGTGACTAGCGGGACCGGGGAGCTGTTTTTT
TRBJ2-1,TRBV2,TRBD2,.,CASTINSGRSYNEQFF,TGTGCCAGCACCATAAATAGCGGGAGATCCTACAATGAGCAGTTCTTC
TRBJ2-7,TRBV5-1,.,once,CASSYRLDAYEQYF,TGCGCCAGCAGCTACAGACTAGACGCCTACGAGCAGTACTTC
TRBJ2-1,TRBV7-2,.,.,CASSLGSSSYNEQFF,TGTGCCAGCAGCTTAGGTTCTAGCTCCTACAATGAGCAGTTCTTC
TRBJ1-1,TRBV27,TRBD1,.,CASSLSSFPGQEAFF,TGTGCCAGCAGTTTATCCTCCTTTCCGGGACAGGAAGCTTTCTTT
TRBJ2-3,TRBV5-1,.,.,CASSFAGATDTQYF,TGCGCCAGCAGCTTTGCGGGGGCCACAGATACGCAGTATTTT
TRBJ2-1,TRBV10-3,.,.,CAISDSASSYNEQFF,TGTGCCATCAGTGACTCTGCCAGCTCCTACAATGAGCAGTTCTTC
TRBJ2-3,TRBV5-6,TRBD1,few,CASSLLQGERADTQYF,TGTGCCAGCAGCTTGCTACAGGGGGAGCGGGCAGATACGCAGTATTTT
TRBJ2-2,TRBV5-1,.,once,CASSLNRGRTGELFF,TGCGCCAGCAGCTTAAATAGGGGGAGGACCGGGGAGCTGTTTTTT
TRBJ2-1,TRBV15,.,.,CATSSRDWGSNEQFF,TGTGCCACCAGCTCCCGGGACTGGGGCTCCAATGAGCAGTTCTTC
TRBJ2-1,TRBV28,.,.,CASSLSRSSYNEQFF,TGTGCCAGCAGTTTATCTCGGAGCTCCTACAATGAGCAGTTCTTC